This T cell receptor beta chain appears in the sequencing data of a study of blood T cell repertoires in COVID-19. Study context: Samples representing acute and convalescent COVID-19 were sourced from the United States, Italy and Spain.

This clone was detected a few times. Sequencing used immunoSEQ multiplex PCR; TCRdb keeps in-frame clones, though not all of them. Of 220,000 or so clones in the sample, 82% are singletons; the top ten hold roughly 8.2%. The clonotype was recovered from an elderly woman with COVID-19, enrolled during active disease. The sample taken for sequencing was peripheral blood.

The DNA of the CDR3 is TGCAGCGTTGAACCTAGCGGGAGGGCCGATTACCTTAATGAGCAGTTCTTC. Protein sequence: CSVEPSGRADYLNEQFF. V is TRBV29-1 and J is TRBJ2-1; the match to TRBD2 covers 12 bases. CDR3 size: 17 residues. Unmatched junction bases numbered 12, after V lost 2 bases and J lost 7 bases. Looked up from germline, CDR1 is SQVTM and CDR2 is ANQGSEA.